This TCR beta chain originates from a study of yellow fever vaccine responses in identical twins (dated by TCRdb to the late 2010s). For context, the study as a whole: In identical twins, the study followed T cell clones that responded to the vaccine with precision. What the research found in general, with its limitations: The T cell response to vaccination in identical twins was reported by the authors to appear partly convergent and partly personalized.

Measured from the cysteine to the phenylalanine, the CDR3 is 13 residues long. Solely the CDR3 DNA is kept, with 39 bases framed from the first base. The library was made by RT-PCR. Sequencing took place on an Illumina HiSeq 2500. TCRdb handled the public reads itself, with Q25 trimming in fastp and clone calling in MiXCR, and kept productive beta chains. Rows with one shared CDR3 protein collapse into an entry with the most common genes and DNA. This sample has roughly 970 distinct CDR3 sequences in its table, and approximately 81% of those were observed once. Together, the top ten hold around 6.9% of the sample. This clonotype was seen only once. This receptor's antigen is unknown. No base quality information exists; no much larger clone differs at one position. One read alone lends weak support.

This TCR came from a woman younger than 35 who received the yellow fever vaccine. Donor details come from another sample of the same person, matched by shared clones. Sequenced here: T cells from blood (PBMCs), unsorted or a sorted subset (not recorded which), sampled before or after yellow fever vaccination (not recorded which). The rearrangement joined TRBV21-1 to TRBJ1-2. TRBV21-1 is annotated as a pseudogene. CDR3 sequence: CASSKEDGGVHTF. In nucleotides, the sequence is TGTGCCAGCAGCAAGGAAGACGGTGGGGTTCACACCTTC.